These 30 T cell receptor beta chains came from one sample sequenced in a study of shared clonotypes between healthy human individuals. CD45RO-negative, CCR7-selected cells formed the naive CD8 fraction, which excluded terminally differentiated effector memory CD45RA+ cells. Clones were sequenced by immunoSEQ multiplex PCR, and TCRdb holds only the in-frame ones, with some missing. The sample includes about 750,000 clones, around 93% of them seen just once. The sequencing input was naive CD8+ T cells sorted from blood. The receptor source for this set is a man under 40 in good health.

The rearrangement links TRBV2 to TRBJ2-1; no reliable D call. This CDR3 has 13 amino acids. Germline V gives CDR1 SNHLY, CDR2 FYNNEI. Trimming pared 4 bases from V and 6 bases from J, leaving 10 bases between. CDR3 amino acids: CASSGWNRNEQFF. The DNA of the CDR3 is TGTGCCAGCAGTGGATGGAATCGCAATGAGCAGTTCTTC.

V and J are TRBV28 and TRBJ1-3, with TRBD1 as a possible D gene (5 bases). The CDR3 is made up of 16 amino acids. Deletions cut 6 bases from V and 1 base from J, with 16 bases between. CDR1 MDHEN and CDR2 SYDVKM come from the germline V gene. The CDR3 nucleotides read TGTGCCAGCAGCCGACAGAAAATACTATCTGGAAACACCATATATTTT. Translating gives CASSRQKILSGNTIYF.

The rearrangement uses TRBV15 and TRBJ2-7; 7 bases agree with TRBD1. CDR1 is LNHNV and CDR2 is YYDKDF in the germline V gene (reference sequence). The junction had 8 bases not matched to a gene; V was cut back by 0 bases and J by 3 bases. The CDR3 loop spans 16 amino acids. The CDR3 spells CATSRDQGDRDYEQYF. Written as DNA, the CDR3 is TGTGCCACCAGCAGAGATCAAGGAGACAGGGACTACGAGCAGTACTTC.

The rearrangement links TRBV21-1 to TRBJ2-7; the D call of TRBD2 is as the table states it, not checked on the DNA. TRBV21-1 is a listed pseudogene. This CDR3 has 14 residues. The CDR3 protein is CASSKALYFYEQYF. The CDR3 nucleotides are TGTGCCAGCAGCAAAGCGCTTTACTTCTACGAGCAGTACTTC.

CDR3 bases: TGTGCCAGCAGCCAAGAACACAGGGTTATCTCCTACGAGCAGTACTTC. This translates into CASSQEHRVISYEQYF. V and J are TRBV14 and TRBJ2-7, with a tentative D call TRBD1 (6 bases). The V gene lost 0 bases and the J gene lost 0 bases, with 12 bases spanning the gap. The CDR3 length is 16 residues. Germline V gene sequence: CDR1 SGHDN, CDR2 FVKESK.

This clone was seen a single time. This sequence joins TRBV7-6 and TRBJ2-3; D might be TRBD2 (5 bases). The V end lost 6 bases, the J end lost 4 bases, and 11 bases lay between the germline ends. Per the germline V gene, CDR1 is SGHVS and CDR2 is FNYEAQ. CDR3 size: 13 residues. For the CDR3, the DNA is TGTGCCAGCAGGCCGGGGTTATCAGATACGCAGTATTTT. Translated: CASRPGLSDTQYF. Full variable domain (outside the CDR3, taken from reference TRBV7-6 and TRBJ2-3): GAGVSQSPRYKVTKRGQDVALRCDPISGHVSLYWYRQALGQGPEFLTYFNYEAQQDKSGLPNDRFSAERPEGSISTLTIQRTEQRDSAMYRCASRPGLSDTQYFGPGTRLTVL.

This sequence joins TRBV4-1 and TRBJ2-3; D perhaps matches TRBD2 (7 bases). Between the trimmed V and J ends, which lost 6 bases and 0 bases, there was a span of 22 bases. Germline CDR1 is MGHRA and CDR2 is YSYEKL. The CDR3 is made up of 18 amino acids. The CDR3 nucleotides are TGCGCCAGCAGTAAGGGGGGAGGGTATGAGTCCAGCACAGATACGCAGTATTTT. It yields the protein CASSKGGGYESSTDTQYF.

V gene TRBV9 combines with J gene TRBJ2-7; the match to TRBD2 covers 7 bases. The CDR3 is 15 amino acids. With 0 bases clipped from V and 4 bases from J, the junction kept 7 bases outside the gene matches. Per germline, CDR1 SGDLS and CDR2 YYNGEE. The CDR3 is CASSVAAGAQYEQYF. CDR3 DNA: TGTGCCAGCAGCGTAGCGGCGGGAGCTCAGTACGAGCAGTACTTC.

This CDR3 is CASSGYMHYGYTF. CDR3 DNA: TGTGCCAGCAGCGGGTATATGCACTATGGCTACACCTTC. The rearrangement joins TRBV9 to TRBJ1-2; no definite D call. V was shortened by 3 bases and J by 3 bases, with 9 bases between the two germline ends. The V gene's germline CDR1 is SGDLS and CDR2 YYNGEE. CDR3 length equals 13 residues.

This chain connects TRBV11-2 to TRBJ2-7; D may be TRBD1 (5 bases). CDR1 and CDR2 from the germline V gene are SGHAT and FQNNGV. CDR3 length equals 15 residues. V lost 1 base and J lost 1, with 11 bases in between. CDR3 sequence reads: CASSLGAGISYEQYF. The CDR3 DNA reads as TGTGCCAGCAGCTTAGGAGCAGGGATATCCTACGAGCAGTACTTC.

The rearrangement joins TRBV4-1 to TRBJ1-1, with D maybe TRBD1 (5 bases). The CDR3 extends over 14 amino acids. V was trimmed by 0 bases and J by 7 bases, leaving 12 bases between them. Looked up from germline, CDR1 is MGHRA and CDR2 is YSYEKL. CDR3 in DNA: TGCGCCAGCAGCCAAGACAGGGCCTTTGATGAAGCTTTCTTT. Translation gives CASSQDRAFDEAFF.

Turning to this clone: Distinct nucleotide sequences in the sample also encode this CDR3. V is TRBV5-4 and J is TRBJ2-1, with 7 bases identical to TRBD2. The CDR3 loop spans 15 amino acids. Germline assignment: CDR1 SGHNT and CDR2 YYREEE (reference sequence). Trimming removed 4 bases from V and 0 bases from J; junction bases left unmatched: 4. CDR3 loop: CASSPASGSYNEQFF. The CDR3 DNA is TGTGCCAGCAGCCCTGCTAGCGGCTCCTACAATGAGCAGTTCTTC.

The chain is built from TRBV27 and TRBJ2-1; no clear D gene. The germline V and J ends were trimmed by 0 bases and 0 bases, with 12 bases remaining between them. The CDR3 extends over 17 amino acids. Looked up from germline, CDR1 is MNHEY and CDR2 is SMNVEV (reference sequence). In nucleotides, the CDR3 is TGTGCCAGCAGTTTATCGATAAGCCCAAGCTCCTACAATGAGCAGTTCTTC. Translated: CASSLSISPSSYNEQFF.

The V and J genes are TRBV11-2 and TRBJ2-1; 13 positions agree with TRBD2. The CDR3 spans 15 residues. Germline trimming cut 5 bases from V and 5 bases from J; bases unmatched to any gene: 3. Germline V lookup: CDR1 SGHAT, CDR2 FQNNGV. The CDR3 region is CASSQLAGGHNEQFF. CDR3 bases: TGTGCCAGCAGCCAACTAGCGGGAGGGCACAATGAGCAGTTCTTC.

The chain recombines TRBV15 with TRBJ2-4, with D perhaps matching TRBD2 (7 bases). This CDR3 comprises 16 residues. Germline CDR1 is LNHNV and CDR2 is YYDKDF (reference sequence). Trimming took off 6 bases at V and 1 base at J, with 16 bases between the two ends. CDR3 bases: TGTGCCACCAGATTTTCGGGGGGCAATGCCAAAAACATTCAGTACTTC. Protein sequence: CATRFSGGNAKNIQYF.

V gene TRBV9 combines with J gene TRBJ2-7; 12 nucleotides match TRBD2. Germline trimming cut 4 bases from V and 2 bases from J; bases unmatched to any gene: 7. Germline V gene lookup returns CDR1 SGDLS and CDR2 YYNGEE. The CDR3 is 16 amino acids. The CDR3 DNA sequence: TGTGCCAGCAGCCCGGGGGGACTAGCGGGTGCCTACGAGCAGTACTTC. Encoded protein: CASSPGGLAGAYEQYF. Full variable domain (outside the CDR3, taken from reference TRBV9 and TRBJ2-7): DSGVTQTPKHLITATGQRVTLRCSPRSGDLSVYWYQQSLDQGLQFLIQYYNGEERAKGNILERFSAQQFPDLHSELNLSSLELGDSALYFCASSPGGLAGAYEQYFGPGTRLTVT.

V and J are TRBV7-9 and TRBJ2-7; 9 bases line up with TRBD2. Trimming took 8 bases from V and 6 from J; bases not matched to a gene: 14. The germline V gene has CDR1 SEHNR and CDR2 FQNEAQ (reference sequence). The CDR3 is 15 residues long. CDR3 DNA sequence: TGTGCCAGCGCCGGGGCCGCGGGAGGGCCGGTCGAGCAGTACTTC. Protein sequence: CASAGAAGGPVEQYF. Looking up the rest from reference TRBV7-9 and TRBJ2-7 gives the full variable domain: DTGVSQNPRHKITKRGQNVTFRCDPISEHNRLYWYRQTLGQGPEFLTYFQNEAQLEKSRLLSDRFSAERPKGSFSTLEIQRTEQGDSAMYLCASAGAAGGPVEQYFGPGTRLTVT.

This chain connects TRBV28 to TRBJ2-1; 8 nucleotides match TRBD2. The CDR3 runs 12 residues. The germline CDR1 and CDR2 sequences are MDHEN and SYDVKM. V gave up 7 bases and J gave up 10 bases; unmatched junction bases: 6. CDR3 protein: CASNPGGVEQFF. CDR3 bases: TGTGCCAGCAACCCGGGAGGGGTAGAGCAGTTCTTC. The full variable domain, in which reference TRBV28 and TRBJ2-1 provide the parts outside the CDR3, is DVKVTQSSRYLVKRTGEKVFLECVQDMDHENMFWYRQDPGLGLRLIYFSYDVKMKEKGDIPEGYSVSREKKERFSLILESASTNQTSMYLCASNPGGVEQFFGPGTRLTVL.

This chain uses TRBV15 with TRBJ2-1, with 12 bases matching TRBD2. The V segment lost 6 bases and the J segment 5 bases; nucleotides outside the gene matches: 5. Germline V gene sequence: CDR1 LNHNV, CDR2 YYDKDF (reference sequence). This CDR3 has 15 amino acids. Written as DNA, the CDR3 is TGTGCCACCAGGAACGGACTAGCGGGAAACAATGAGCAGTTCTTC. This sequence encodes CATRNGLAGNNEQFF.

This chain's CDR3 is CSVPGPPSGNTIYF. For the CDR3, the DNA is TGCAGCGTGCCGGGACCCCCCTCTGGAAACACCATATATTTT. This rearrangement joins TRBV29-1 to TRBJ1-3; D perhaps matches TRBD1 (5 bases). Trimming pared 6 bases from V and 0 bases from J, leaving 12 bases between. Germline V gives CDR1 SQVTM, CDR2 ANQGSEA. This CDR3 is 14 amino acids long.

The rearrangement links TRBV25-1 to TRBJ1-3, with 7 bases fitting TRBD1. The CDR3 spans 17 residues. The V gene end was trimmed by 0 bases and the J gene end by 7 bases; junction bases not matched to a gene: 12. CDR1 MGHDK and CDR2 SYGVNS come from the germline V gene. The CDR3 DNA follows: TGTGCCAGCAGTGAATATAGGGTGCAGGGGGTACGGAACACCATATATTTT. Protein sequence: CASSEYRVQGVRNTIYF. Complete variable domain (other parts from reference TRBV25-1 and TRBJ1-3): EADIYQTPRYLVIGTGKKITLECSQTMGHDKMYWYQQDPGMELHLIHYSYGVNSTEKGDLSSESTVSRIRTEHFPLTLESARPSHTSQYLCASSEYRVQGVRNTIYFGEGSWLTVV.

This clone appeared once. The rearrangement uses TRBV7-9 and TRBJ2-1; D call uncertain. Trimming took off 1 base at V and 3 bases at J, with 19 bases between the two ends. The CDR3 spans 18 residues. Germline V lookup: CDR1 SEHNR, CDR2 FQNEAQ (reference sequence). CDR3 amino acids: CASSLVSASSIFYNEQFF. The CDR3 DNA is TGTGCCAGCAGCTTAGTATCTGCTTCCTCTATCTTCTACAATGAGCAGTTCTTC.

V and J are TRBV7-9 and TRBJ2-5; tentative D call: TRBD2 (5 bases). The V end lost 4 bases, the J end lost 0 bases, and 18 bases lay between the germline ends. Germline-derived CDR1 and CDR2 are SEHNR and FQNEAQ (reference sequence). This CDR3 has 17 residues. In DNA form, the CDR3 reads TGTGCCAGCAGCTCCCCCAGTACCGGAGGAGACCAAGAGACCCAGTACTTC. This encodes CASSSPSTGGDQETQYF.

V usage is TRBV6-5 and J usage is TRBJ1-1; 8 positions match TRBD1. Germline CDR1 MNHEY, CDR2 SVGAGI. V lost 6 bases to trimming and J lost 1 base; unmatched junction nucleotides: 4. The CDR3 loop spans 14 amino acids. The CDR3 nucleotides read TGTGCCAGCAGAACGGACAGGGAGAACACTGAAGCTTTCTTT. This translates into CASRTDRENTEAFF.

This chain uses TRBV25-1 with TRBJ2-5, with D possibly TRBD2 on 6 matching bases. Trimming shortened V by 8 bases and J by 2 bases, and 9 bases separated the two germline ends. Germline assignment: CDR1 MGHDK and CDR2 SYGVNS. This CDR3 is 12 amino acids long. The CDR3 region is CASSGLQETQYF. CDR3 DNA: TGTGCCAGCTCGGGACTTCAAGAGACCCAGTACTTC. The full variable domain, with the rest looked up from reference TRBV25-1 and TRBJ2-5, is EADIYQTPRYLVIGTGKKITLECSQTMGHDKMYWYQQDPGMELHLIHYSYGVNSTEKGDLSSESTVSRIRTEHFPLTLESARPSHTSQYLCASSGLQETQYFGPGTRLLVL.

The chain carries TRBV29-1 and TRBJ2-7; 11 positions agree with TRBD2. J lost 2 bases, V lost 7 bases, and 7 bases had no gene match. Germline V lookup: CDR1 SQVTM, CDR2 ANQGSEA. This CDR3 region has 14 residues. DNA of the CDR3: TGCAGCGCCGGGACTAGCGGAGTTACCTACGAGCAGTACTTC. Translation: CSAGTSGVTYEQYF.

V usage is TRBV30 and J usage is TRBJ2-2; no definite D call. The CDR3 length is 13 residues. Germline V gives CDR1 GTSNPN, CDR2 SVGIG (reference sequence). Trimming took 2 bases from V and 6 from J, leaving 10 bases between them. The CDR3 bases are TGTGCCTGGAGTATCGCCGGCGCCGGGGAGCTGTTTTTT. It translates to CAWSIAGAGELFF.

V and J are TRBV2 and TRBJ2-2, with 10 bases identical to TRBD2. In germline, CDR1 is SNHLY, CDR2 FYNNEI. J gave up 5 bases and V 11 bases, and 5 bases lay outside the gene matches. The CDR3 totals 13 residues. CDR3 sequence: CAGSGRETGELFF. The CDR3 DNA reads as TGTGCCGGGAGCGGGAGGGAAACCGGGGAGCTGTTTTTT.

This chain uses TRBV5-4 with TRBJ2-1; 8 bases are a match to TRBD2. Germline trimming cut 3 bases from V and 7 bases from J; bases unmatched to any gene: 9. CDR1 SGHNT and CDR2 YYREEE come from the germline V gene (reference sequence). The CDR3 totals 15 residues. Here the CDR3 DNA reads TGTGCCAGCAGCTCAAGCGGGAGTGTAGGGAATGAGCAGTTCTTC. This sequence encodes CASSSSGSVGNEQFF.

This chain uses TRBV4-1 with TRBJ1-1; D might be TRBD1 (6 bases). The germline V gene has CDR1 MGHRA and CDR2 YSYEKL. V lost 4 bases, J lost 4 bases, and 13 bases lay in between. CDR3 size: 14 residues. The CDR3 coding sequence is TGCGCCAGCAGCCCCAGGGGATCGAGCACTGAAGCTTTCTTT. It translates to CASSPRGSSTEAFF.